This T cell receptor beta chain was observed in a study of molecular identifiers for immune sequencing clone quantification. The wider study: Split five ways in replicates, RNA from about 20,000 or 100,000 naive CD8 cells had four portions sequenced.

General study findings and limits: Clones above 20 RNA copies held over 99% of effector molecules, under 1% in naive cells.

The V gene's germline CDR1 is DFQATT and CDR2 SNEGSKA (reference sequence). CDR3 length: 17 amino acids. V was pared by 5 bases and J by 4 bases, with 18 bases of the junction left unmatched. Previously described methods and listed TCR primers were used for bulk TCR libraries. TCRdb re-called the PCR reads through MiXCR, storing one row per CDR3 protein. This table has 65,000 or so distinct CDR3 sequences, approximately 17% appearing once. CD8+CD4-CCR7+CD45RA+ sorting gave the naive CD8 T cells. This clonotype appeared many times. The antigen is not known. The clonotype comes from a human donor in good health. Some libraries in this study had Jurkat cell RNA spiked in. V gene TRBV20-1 combines with J gene TRBJ2-7; 9 nucleotides match TRBD1. The sequenced sample consisted of naive CD8+ T cells from blood, with Jurkat cell RNA spiked in. Stated subset: FACS-sorted CD8+CD4-CCR7+CD45RA+ naive T cells. The CDR3 DNA reads as TGCAGTGCTGCTCACTACAGGGGGCCTTCGGGGTCTTACGAGCAGTACTTC. This encodes CSAAHYRGPSGSYEQYF.